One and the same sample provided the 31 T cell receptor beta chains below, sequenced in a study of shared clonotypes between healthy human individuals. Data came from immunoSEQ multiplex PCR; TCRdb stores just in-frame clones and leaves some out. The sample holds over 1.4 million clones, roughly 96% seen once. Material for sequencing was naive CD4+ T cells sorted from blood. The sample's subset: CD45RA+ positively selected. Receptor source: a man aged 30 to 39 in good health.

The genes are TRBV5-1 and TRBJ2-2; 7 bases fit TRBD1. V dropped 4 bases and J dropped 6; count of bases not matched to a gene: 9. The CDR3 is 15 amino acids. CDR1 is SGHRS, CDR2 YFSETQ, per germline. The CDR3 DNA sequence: TGCGCCAGCAGCAAAGGAACAGGGGAATCCGGGGAGCTGTTTTTT. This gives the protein CASSKGTGESGELFF. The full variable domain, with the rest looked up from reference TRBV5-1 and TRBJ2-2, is KAGVTQTPRYLIKTRGQQVTLSCSPISGHRSVSWYQQTPGQGLQFLFEYFSETQRNKGNFPGRFSGRQFSNSRSEMNVSTLELGDSALYLCASSKGTGESGELFFGEGSRLTVL.

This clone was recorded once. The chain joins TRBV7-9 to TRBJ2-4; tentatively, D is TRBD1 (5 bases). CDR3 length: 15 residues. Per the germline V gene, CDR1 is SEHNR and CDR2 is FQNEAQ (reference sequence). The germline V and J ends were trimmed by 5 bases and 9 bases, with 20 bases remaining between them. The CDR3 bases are TGTGCCAGCAGCCCCTATTCGACAGAAATCAGCATTCAGTACTTC. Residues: CASSPYSTEISIQYF.

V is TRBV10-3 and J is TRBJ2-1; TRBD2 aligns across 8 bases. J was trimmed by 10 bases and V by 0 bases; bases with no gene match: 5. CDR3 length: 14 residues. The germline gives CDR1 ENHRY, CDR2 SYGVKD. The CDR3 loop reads CAISESPGTREQFF. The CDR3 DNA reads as TGTGCCATCAGTGAGTCGCCGGGGACTAGGGAGCAGTTCTTC.

CDR3: CATRGTLLSYEQYF. The DNA for the CDR3 is TGTGCCACCAGGGGCACCTTACTCTCCTACGAGCAGTACTTC. The chain is built from TRBV6-5 and TRBJ2-7; TRBD1 is a possible D gene (6 bases). In germline, CDR1 is MNHEY, CDR2 SVGAGI. The V end lost 10 bases, the J end lost 0 bases, and 16 bases lay between the germline ends. This CDR3 contains 14 residues.

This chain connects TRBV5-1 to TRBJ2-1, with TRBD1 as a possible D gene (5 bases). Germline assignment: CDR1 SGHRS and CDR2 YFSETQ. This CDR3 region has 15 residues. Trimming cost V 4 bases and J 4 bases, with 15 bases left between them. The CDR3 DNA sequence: TGCGCCAGCAGCGCCCGACAGCGACCGTACAATGAGCAGTTCTTC. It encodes CASSARQRPYNEQFF. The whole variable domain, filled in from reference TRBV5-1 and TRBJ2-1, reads KAGVTQTPRYLIKTRGQQVTLSCSPISGHRSVSWYQQTPGQGLQFLFEYFSETQRNKGNFPGRFSGRQFSNSRSEMNVSTLELGDSALYLCASSARQRPYNEQFFGPGTRLTVL.

Here the CDR3 DNA reads TGCGCCAGCAGCCCGCCGACTAGCGGGAGGGCCAGCACCGGGGAGCTGTTTTTT. Translating gives CASSPPTSGRASTGELFF. The genes are TRBV5-1 and TRBJ2-2; TRBD2 aligns across 14 bases. This CDR3 region has 18 residues. The J segment lost 4 bases and the V segment lost 4 bases, leaving 9 bases of the junction unmatched. The germline V gene has CDR1 SGHRS and CDR2 YFSETQ.

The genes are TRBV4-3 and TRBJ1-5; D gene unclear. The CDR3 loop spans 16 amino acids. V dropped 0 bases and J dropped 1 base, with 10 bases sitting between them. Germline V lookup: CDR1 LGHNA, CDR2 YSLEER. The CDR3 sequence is CASSQDFRQSNQPQHF. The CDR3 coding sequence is TGCGCCAGCAGCCAAGATTTCAGGCAGAGCAATCAGCCCCAGCATTTT.

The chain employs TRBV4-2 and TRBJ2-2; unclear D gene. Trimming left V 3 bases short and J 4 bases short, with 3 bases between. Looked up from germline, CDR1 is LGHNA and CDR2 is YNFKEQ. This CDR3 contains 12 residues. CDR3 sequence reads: CASSQGTGELFF. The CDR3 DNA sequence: TGTGCCAGCAGCCAGGGCACCGGGGAGCTGTTTTTT.

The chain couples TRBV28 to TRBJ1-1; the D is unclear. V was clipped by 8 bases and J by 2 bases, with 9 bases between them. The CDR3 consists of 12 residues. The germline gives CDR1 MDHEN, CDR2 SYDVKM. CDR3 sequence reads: CASRITNTEAFF. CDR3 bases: TGTGCCAGCCGCATTACAAACACTGAAGCTTTCTTT.

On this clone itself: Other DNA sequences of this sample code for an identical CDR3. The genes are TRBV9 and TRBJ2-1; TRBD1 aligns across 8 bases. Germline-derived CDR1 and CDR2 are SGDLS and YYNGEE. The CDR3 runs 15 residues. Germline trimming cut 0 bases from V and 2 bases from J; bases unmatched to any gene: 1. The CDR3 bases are TGTGCCAGCAGCGTAGGGACAGGGACCTACAATGAGCAGTTCTTC. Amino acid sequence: CASSVGTGTYNEQFF.

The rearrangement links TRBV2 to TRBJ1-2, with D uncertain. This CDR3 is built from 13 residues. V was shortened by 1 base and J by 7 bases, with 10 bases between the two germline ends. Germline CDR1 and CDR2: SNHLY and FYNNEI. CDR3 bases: TGTGCCAGCAGTGAAGGGGCTCGCACTGGCTACACCTTC. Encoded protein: CASSEGARTGYTF.

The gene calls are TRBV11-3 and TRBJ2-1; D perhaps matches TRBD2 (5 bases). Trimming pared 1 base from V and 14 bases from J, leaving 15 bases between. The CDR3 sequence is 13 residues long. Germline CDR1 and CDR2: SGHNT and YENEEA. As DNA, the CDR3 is TGTGCCAGCAGCTTAGTCCCGGGCCGGGAAAAGTTCTTC. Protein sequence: CASSLVPGREKFF.

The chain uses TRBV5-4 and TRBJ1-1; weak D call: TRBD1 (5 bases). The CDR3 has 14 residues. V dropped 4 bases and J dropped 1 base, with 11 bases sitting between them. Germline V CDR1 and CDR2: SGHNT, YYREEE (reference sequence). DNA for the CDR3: TGTGCCAGCAGCCAACGAGACAGGAACACTGAAGCTTTCTTT. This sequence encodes CASSQRDRNTEAFF.

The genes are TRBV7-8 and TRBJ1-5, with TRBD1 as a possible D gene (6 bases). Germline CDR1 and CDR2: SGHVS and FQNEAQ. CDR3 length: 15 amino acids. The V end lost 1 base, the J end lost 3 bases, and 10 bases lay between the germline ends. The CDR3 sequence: CASSLVDRTNQPQHF. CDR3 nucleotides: TGTGCCAGCAGCTTAGTAGACAGGACCAATCAGCCCCAGCATTTT.

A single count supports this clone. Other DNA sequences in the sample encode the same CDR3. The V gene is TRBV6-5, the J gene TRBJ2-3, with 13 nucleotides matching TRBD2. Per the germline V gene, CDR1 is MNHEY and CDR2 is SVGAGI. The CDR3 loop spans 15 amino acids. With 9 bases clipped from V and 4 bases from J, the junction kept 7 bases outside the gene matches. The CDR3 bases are TGTGCCAGTAGCCTACTAGCGGGAGGGCCAGATACGCAGTATTTT. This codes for CASSLLAGGPDTQYF.

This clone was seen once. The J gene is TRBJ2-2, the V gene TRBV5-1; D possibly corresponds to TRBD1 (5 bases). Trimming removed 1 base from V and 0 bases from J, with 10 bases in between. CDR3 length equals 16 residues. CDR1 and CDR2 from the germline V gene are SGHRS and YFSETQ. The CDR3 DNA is TGCGCCAGCAGCTTGTTAGGACAACCGAACACCGGGGAGCTGTTTTTT. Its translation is CASSLLGQPNTGELFF.

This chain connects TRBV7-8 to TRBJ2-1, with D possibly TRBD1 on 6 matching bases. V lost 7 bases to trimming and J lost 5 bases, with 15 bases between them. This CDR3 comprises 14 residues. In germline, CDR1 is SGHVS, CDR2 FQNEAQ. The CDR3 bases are TGTGCCAGCACCCTTGGACAGTTAGACAATGAGCAGTTCTTC. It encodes CASTLGQLDNEQFF.

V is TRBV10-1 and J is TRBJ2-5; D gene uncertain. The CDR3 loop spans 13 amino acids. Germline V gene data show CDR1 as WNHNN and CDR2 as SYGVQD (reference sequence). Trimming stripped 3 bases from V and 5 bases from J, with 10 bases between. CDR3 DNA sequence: TGCGCCAGCAGTGACCCTAATAGTGAGACCCAGTACTTC. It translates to CASSDPNSETQYF.

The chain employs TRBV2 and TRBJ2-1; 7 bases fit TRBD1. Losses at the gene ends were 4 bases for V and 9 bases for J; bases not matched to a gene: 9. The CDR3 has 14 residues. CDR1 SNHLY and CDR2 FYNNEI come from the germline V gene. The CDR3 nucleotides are TGTGCCAGCAGTGTGAGACAGGGCAGTGGTGAGCAGTTCTTC. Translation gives CASSVRQGSGEQFF.

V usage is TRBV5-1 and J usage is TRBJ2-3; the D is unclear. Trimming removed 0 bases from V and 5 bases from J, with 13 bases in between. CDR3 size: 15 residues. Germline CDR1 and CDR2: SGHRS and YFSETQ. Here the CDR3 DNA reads TGCGCCAGCAGCTTGGAGTTTCTTCTACAAGATACGCAGTATTTT. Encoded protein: CASSLEFLLQDTQYF.

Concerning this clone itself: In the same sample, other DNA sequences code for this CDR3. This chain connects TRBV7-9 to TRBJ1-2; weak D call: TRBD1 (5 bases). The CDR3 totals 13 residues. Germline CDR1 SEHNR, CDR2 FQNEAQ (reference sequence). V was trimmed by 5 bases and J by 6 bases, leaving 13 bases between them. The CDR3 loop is CASSLGTEDGYTF. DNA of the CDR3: TGTGCCAGCAGCCTAGGGACGGAGGATGGCTACACCTTC.

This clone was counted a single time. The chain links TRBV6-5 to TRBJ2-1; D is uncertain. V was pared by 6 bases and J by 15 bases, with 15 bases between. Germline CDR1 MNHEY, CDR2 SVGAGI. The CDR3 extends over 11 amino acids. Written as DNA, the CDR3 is TGTGCCAGCAGGAATAGTGGCCGGCGGTTCTTC. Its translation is CASRNSGRRFF.

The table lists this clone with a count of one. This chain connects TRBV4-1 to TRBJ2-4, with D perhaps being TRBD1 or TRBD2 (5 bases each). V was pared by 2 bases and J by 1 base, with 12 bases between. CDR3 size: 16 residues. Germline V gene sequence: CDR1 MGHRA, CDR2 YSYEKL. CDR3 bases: TGCGCCAGCAGCCAACCAGGGAGAGCGGCCAAAAACATTCAGTACTTC. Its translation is CASSQPGRAAKNIQYF.

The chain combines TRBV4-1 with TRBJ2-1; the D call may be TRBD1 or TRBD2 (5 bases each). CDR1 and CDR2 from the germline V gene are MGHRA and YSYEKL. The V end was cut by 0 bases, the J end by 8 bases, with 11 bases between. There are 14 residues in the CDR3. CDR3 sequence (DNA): TGCGCCAGCAGCCAAGACCTGAGGGACGATGAGCAGTTCTTC. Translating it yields CASSQDLRDDEQFF.

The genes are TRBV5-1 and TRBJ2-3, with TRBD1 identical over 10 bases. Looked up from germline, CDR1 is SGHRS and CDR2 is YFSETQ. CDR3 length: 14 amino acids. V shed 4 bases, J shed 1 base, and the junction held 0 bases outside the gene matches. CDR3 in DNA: TGCGCCAGCAGCGACAGGGGGCGCACAGATACGCAGTATTTT. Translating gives CASSDRGRTDTQYF. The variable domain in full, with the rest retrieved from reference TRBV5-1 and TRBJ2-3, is KAGVTQTPRYLIKTRGQQVTLSCSPISGHRSVSWYQQTPGQGLQFLFEYFSETQRNKGNFPGRFSGRQFSNSRSEMNVSTLELGDSALYLCASSDRGRTDTQYFGPGTRLTVL.

The CDR3 sequence is CASSAPRVNQTQHF. The CDR3 region has the DNA TGTGCCAGCAGTGCCCCCCGGGTCAACCAGACCCAGCATTTT. The gene calls are TRBV28 and TRBJ1-5; D gene unclear. The CDR3 loop spans 14 amino acids. Germline V CDR1 and CDR2: MDHEN, SYDVKM. V was shortened by 5 bases and J by 11 bases, with 19 bases between the two germline ends.

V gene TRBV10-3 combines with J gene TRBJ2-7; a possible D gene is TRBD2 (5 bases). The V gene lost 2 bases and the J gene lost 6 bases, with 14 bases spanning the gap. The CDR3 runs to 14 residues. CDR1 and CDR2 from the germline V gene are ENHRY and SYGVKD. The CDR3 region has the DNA TGTGCCATCAGTGAGGACTATTTAGGTAGCGAGCAGTACTTC. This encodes CAISEDYLGSEQYF.

The CDR3 DNA follows: TGTGCCAGCAGGGTTGGACAGTATCAGCCCCAGCATTTT. Its translation: CASRVGQYQPQHF. V gene TRBV6-1 combines with J gene TRBJ1-5; maybe TRBD1 (6 bases). Germline loops: CDR1 MNHNS, CDR2 SASEGT. CDR3 length: 13 amino acids. Trimming shortened V by 6 bases and J by 5 bases, and 11 bases separated the two germline ends.

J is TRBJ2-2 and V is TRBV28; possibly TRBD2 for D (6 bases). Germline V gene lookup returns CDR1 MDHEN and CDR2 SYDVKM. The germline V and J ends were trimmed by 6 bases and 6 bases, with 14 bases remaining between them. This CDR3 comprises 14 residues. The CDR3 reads CASSLGPGAGELFF. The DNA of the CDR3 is TGTGCCAGCAGCCTGGGACCGGGGGCCGGGGAGCTGTTTTTT.

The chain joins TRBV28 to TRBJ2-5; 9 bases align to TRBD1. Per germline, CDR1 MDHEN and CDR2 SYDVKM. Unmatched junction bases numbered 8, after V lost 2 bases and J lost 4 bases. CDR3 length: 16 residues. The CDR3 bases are TGTGCCAGCAGTTTAGTCCGGGACAGGGAGGGAGAGACCCAGTACTTC. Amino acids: CASSLVRDREGETQYF.

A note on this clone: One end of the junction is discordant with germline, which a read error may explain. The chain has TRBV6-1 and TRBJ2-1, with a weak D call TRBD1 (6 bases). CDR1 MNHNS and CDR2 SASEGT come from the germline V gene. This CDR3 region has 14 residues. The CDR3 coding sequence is TGTGCCAGCACTGAACACAGGGACTACAATGAGCAGTTCTTC. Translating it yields CASTEHRDYNEQFF.